This T cell receptor (beta chain) was obtained from a study of T cell changes during pregnancy in multiple sclerosis. Produced via immunoSEQ multiplex PCR; TCRdb's table is partial and in-frame only. Here the sample spans 84,000 or so clones, approximately 94% being singletons. CDR1 and CDR2 from the germline V gene are SGHTA and FQGNSA. This CDR3 comprises 14 residues. V dropped 5 bases and J dropped 4; count of bases not matched to a gene: 6. This chain joins TRBV7-2 and TRBJ2-7; 9 bases line up with TRBD1. The input for sequencing was peripheral blood, taken in the third trimester of pregnancy. The receptor's source is a female donor with multiple sclerosis, enrolled in a pregnancy study. The chain's CDR3 is CASSQGTGWYEQYF. CDR3 coding DNA: TGTGCCAGCAGCCAGGGGACAGGGTGGTACGAGCAGTACTTC.